The next 16 T cell receptor beta chains were all read from a single sample in a study of beta chain features in type 1 diabetes. The whole isolated RNA underwent reverse transcription, so sequencing captured expressed TCRB transcripts. Profiling relied on immunoSEQ multiplex PCR, and the TCRdb table lists in-frame clones only, not all of them. In the table there are around 300,000 clones, approximately 11% of which are singletons. Sequencing used naive CD4+ T cells from blood. The source of these receptors is a woman aged 25-40 years in good health.

The J gene is TRBJ2-3, the V gene TRBV28; D remains ambiguous. CDR1 is MDHEN and CDR2 is SYDVKM in the germline V gene. This CDR3 is built from 13 residues. V lost 5 bases, J lost 0 bases, and 6 bases lay in between. DNA for the CDR3: TGTGCCAGCAGTCTCACTAGCACAGATACGCAGTATTTT. Translated, it gives CASSLTSTDTQYF. The variable domain in full, with the rest retrieved from reference TRBV28 and TRBJ2-3, is DVKVTQSSRYLVKRTGEKVFLECVQDMDHENMFWYRQDPGLGLRLIYFSYDVKMKEKGDIPEGYSVSREKKERFSLILESASTNQTSMYLCASSLTSTDTQYFGPGTRLTVL.

J is TRBJ2-3 and V is TRBV27; 7 nucleotides match TRBD2. The germline V gene has CDR1 MNHEY and CDR2 SMNVEV (reference sequence). The V gene end was trimmed by 3 bases and the J gene end by 3 bases; junction bases not matched to a gene: 0. This CDR3 is built from 13 residues. The CDR3 loop reads CASSLGLTDTQYF. CDR3 sequence (DNA): TGTGCCAGCAGTTTGGGACTAACAGATACGCAGTATTTT.

V gene TRBV4-2 combines with J gene TRBJ2-3, with D perhaps matching TRBD2 (6 bases). V was clipped by 1 base and J by 0 bases, with 11 bases between them. Germline CDR1 reads LGHNA; CDR2 reads YNFKEQ. The length of the CDR3 is 16 residues. In DNA, the CDR3 is TGTGCCAGCAGCCAAGGCCCGGGAGTCAGCACAGATACGCAGTATTTT. This gives the protein CASSQGPGVSTDTQYF.

The chain is built from TRBV18 and TRBJ2-1; 7 positions match TRBD1. This CDR3 region has 13 residues. Unmatched junction bases numbered 3, after V lost 5 bases and J lost 5 bases. CDR1 is KGHSH, CDR2 LQKENI, per germline. CDR3 in amino acids: CASSTGQDNEQFF. Here the CDR3 DNA reads TGTGCCAGCTCAACAGGACAGGACAATGAGCAGTTCTTC.

This clone was detected only a few times. V is TRBV29-1 and J is TRBJ1-3; D unresolved. Germline values: CDR1 SQVTM, CDR2 ANQGSEA. Trimming took off 2 bases at V and 4 bases at J, with 6 bases between the two ends. The CDR3 totals 12 residues. CDR3 amino acids: CSVEISGNTIYF. The CDR3, as DNA: TGCAGCGTTGAAATCTCCGGAAACACCATATATTTT.

Concerning this clone itself: Mismatch with germline at one junction end may stem from a read error. This sequence joins TRBV4-3 and TRBJ1-4; 7 nucleotides align to TRBD1. The germline V gene encodes CDR1 LGHNA and CDR2 YSLEER. CDR3 length: 14 residues. The CDR3 sequence is CASSQGTGEVKLFF. The CDR3 DNA follows: TGCGCCAGCAGTCAAGGCACAGGGGAGGTGAAACTGTTTTTT.

This chain connects TRBV4-3 to TRBJ1-1, with D perhaps matching TRBD1 (5 bases). Germline V gene lookup returns CDR1 LGHNA and CDR2 YSLEER. The CDR3 spans 15 residues. Trimming removed 0 bases from V and 3 bases from J, with 11 bases in between. The CDR3 DNA follows: TGCGCCAGCAGCCAAGAGTACAGGAGGGACACTGAAGCTTTCTTT. This codes for CASSQEYRRDTEAFF.

V is TRBV10-3 and J is TRBJ2-3; weak D call: TRBD2 (5 bases). This CDR3 has 14 residues. V gave up 4 bases and J gave up 0 bases, with 8 bases separating them. Germline CDR1 reads ENHRY; CDR2 reads SYGVKD. CDR3: CAISARGSTDTQYF. The CDR3 DNA follows: TGTGCCATCAGTGCACGGGGAAGCACAGATACGCAGTATTTT.

This clone was counted between two and nine times. The junction shows a germline mismatch at one end, possibly a read error. The CDR3 region has the DNA TGCAGCTTTGACAGGGGTCCCACCGGGGAGCTGTTTTTT. This gives the protein CSFDRGPTGELFF. This chain links TRBV29-1 with TRBJ2-2; TRBD1 matches at 8 bases. The CDR3 sequence is 13 residues long. Germline CDR1 reads SQVTM; CDR2 reads ANQGSEA.

The chain couples TRBV7-3 to TRBJ1-1, with D possibly matching TRBD1 (6 bases). Germline V gene sequence: CDR1 SGHTA, CDR2 FQGTGA. CDR3 length: 14 amino acids. V lost 5 bases, J lost 2 bases, and 12 bases lay in between. The CDR3 region is CASSLGTLNTEAFF. CDR3 DNA sequence: TGTGCCAGCAGCCTGGGGACACTTAACACTGAAGCTTTCTTT.

The chain couples TRBV7-8 to TRBJ1-2; possibly TRBD1 for D (5 bases). V was trimmed by 4 bases and J by 6 bases, leaving 21 bases between them. CDR1 SGHVS and CDR2 FQNEAQ come from the germline V gene. The CDR3 covers 16 residues. The CDR3 spells CASSSFQRQSPNGYTF. DNA for the CDR3: TGTGCCAGCAGCTCCTTTCAACGACAGTCGCCAAATGGCTACACCTTC.

Comments on this clone: This same CDR3 is encoded by further DNA sequences in the sample. The chain links TRBV4-3 to TRBJ2-3, with 8 positions matching TRBD2. The length of the CDR3 is 16 residues. Unmatched junction bases numbered 3, after V lost 1 base and J lost 0 bases. The germline CDR1 and CDR2 sequences are LGHNA and YSLEER. This CDR3 is CASSQGASGSTDTQYF. For the CDR3, the DNA is TGCGCCAGCAGCCAAGGAGCTAGCGGGAGCACAGATACGCAGTATTTT.

There are a few counts of this clone. The chain uses TRBV6-5 and TRBJ1-1, with 9 nucleotides matching TRBD1. This CDR3 is 15 amino acids long. V lost 7 bases, J lost 1 base, and 7 bases stayed unmatched. Germline loops: CDR1 MNHEY, CDR2 SVGAGI. The CDR3 DNA reads as TGTGCCAGCAACCCCTGGGACAGGGCGAACACTGAAGCTTTCTTT. This encodes CASNPWDRANTEAFF.

J is TRBJ2-5 and V is TRBV30, with D tentatively TRBD2 (5 bases). From germline, CDR1 is GTSNPN and CDR2 SVGIG (reference sequence). The V end was cut by 4 bases, the J end by 5 bases, with 11 bases between. CDR3 length: 12 residues. The CDR3 is CAWNRGLETQYF. In DNA form, the CDR3 reads TGTGCCTGGAATCGGGGTTTGGAGACCCAGTACTTC.

This clone was seen more than once but under ten times. This chain connects TRBV27 to TRBJ1-5, with no clear D. The germline V gene has CDR1 MNHEY and CDR2 SMNVEV (reference sequence). There are 17 residues in the CDR3. The germline V and J ends were trimmed by 6 bases and 9 bases, with 27 bases remaining between them. CDR3: CASSSLPPGSLFWPQHF. The CDR3 DNA reads as TGTGCCAGCAGCTCCCTGCCCCCGGGTTCTCTCTTTTGGCCCCAGCATTTT.

In DNA form, the CDR3 reads TGCAGCGTCTCGGGACTAGCGGGGGGAACGGCAGATACGCAGTATTTT. As protein: CSVSGLAGGTADTQYF. J is TRBJ2-3 and V is TRBV29-1; TRBD2 matches at 15 bases. In germline, CDR1 is SQVTM, CDR2 ANQGSEA. CDR3 length: 16 amino acids. The ends lost 6 bases at V and 4 bases at J; junction bases unmatched: 8.